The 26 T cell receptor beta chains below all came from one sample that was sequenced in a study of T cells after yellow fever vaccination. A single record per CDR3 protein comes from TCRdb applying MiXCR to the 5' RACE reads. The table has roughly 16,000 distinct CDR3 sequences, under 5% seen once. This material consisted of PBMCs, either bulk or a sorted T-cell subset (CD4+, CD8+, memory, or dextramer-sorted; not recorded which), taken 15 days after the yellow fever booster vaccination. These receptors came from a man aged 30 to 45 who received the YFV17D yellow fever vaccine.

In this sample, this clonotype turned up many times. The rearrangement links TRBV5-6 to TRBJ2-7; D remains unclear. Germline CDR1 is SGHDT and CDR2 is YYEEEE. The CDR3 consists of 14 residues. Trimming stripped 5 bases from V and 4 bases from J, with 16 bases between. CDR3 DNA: TGTGCCAGCAGTGTTGTGCAGGCTCAATACGAGCAGTACTTC. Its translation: CASSVVQAQYEQYF.

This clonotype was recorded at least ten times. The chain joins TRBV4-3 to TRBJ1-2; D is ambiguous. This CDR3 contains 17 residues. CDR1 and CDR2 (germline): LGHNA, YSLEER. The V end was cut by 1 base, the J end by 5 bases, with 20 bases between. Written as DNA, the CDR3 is TGCGCCAGCAGCCAAGTCCCTGGGATTGCGAATTCTTATGGCTACACCTTC. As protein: CASSQVPGIANSYGYTF.

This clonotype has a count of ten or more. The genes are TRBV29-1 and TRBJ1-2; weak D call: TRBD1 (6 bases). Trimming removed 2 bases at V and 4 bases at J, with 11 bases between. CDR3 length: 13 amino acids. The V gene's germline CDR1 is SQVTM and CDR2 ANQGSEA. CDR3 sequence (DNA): TGCAGCGTTGAAAAGGACAGCTCCTATGGCTACACCTTC. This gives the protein CSVEKDSSYGYTF.

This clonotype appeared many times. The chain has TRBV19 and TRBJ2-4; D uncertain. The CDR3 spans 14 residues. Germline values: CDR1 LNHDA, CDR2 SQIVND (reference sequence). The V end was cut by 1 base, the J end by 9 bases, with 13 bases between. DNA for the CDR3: TGTGCCAGTAGTATAGCCCGGTCCGGATTCATTCAGTACTTC. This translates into CASSIARSGFIQYF.

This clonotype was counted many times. The CDR3 coding sequence is TGCAGCGTCGGTTTTAGCGGGGCCCCAGATACGCAGTATTTT. Translated, it gives CSVGFSGAPDTQYF. This chain joins TRBV29-1 and TRBJ2-3, with 8 bases fitting TRBD2. CDR1 and CDR2 (germline): SQVTM, ANQGSEA. The length of the CDR3 is 14 residues. The V segment lost 6 bases and the J segment 4 bases; nucleotides outside the gene matches: 9.

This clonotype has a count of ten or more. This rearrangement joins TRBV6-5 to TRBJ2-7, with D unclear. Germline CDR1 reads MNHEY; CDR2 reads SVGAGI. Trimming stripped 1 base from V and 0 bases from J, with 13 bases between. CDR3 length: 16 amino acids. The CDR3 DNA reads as TGTGCCAGCAGTTACTGGGTAGGAGATATCTCCTACGAGCAGTACTTC. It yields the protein CASSYWVGDISYEQYF.

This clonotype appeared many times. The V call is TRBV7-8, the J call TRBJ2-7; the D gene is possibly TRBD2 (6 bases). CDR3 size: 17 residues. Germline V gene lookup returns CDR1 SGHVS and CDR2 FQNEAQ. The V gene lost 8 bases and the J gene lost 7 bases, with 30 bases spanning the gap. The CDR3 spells CASHIGVPGESRGEQYF. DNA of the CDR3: TGTGCCAGCCACATCGGGGTGCCGGGAGAGAGCCGTGGAGAGCAGTACTTC.

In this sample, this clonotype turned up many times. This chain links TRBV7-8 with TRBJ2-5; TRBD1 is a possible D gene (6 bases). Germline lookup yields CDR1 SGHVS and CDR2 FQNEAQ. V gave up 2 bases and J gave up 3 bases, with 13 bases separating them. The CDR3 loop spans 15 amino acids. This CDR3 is CASSLRGRGEETQYF. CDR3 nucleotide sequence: TGTGCCAGCAGCTTAAGGGGGAGAGGAGAAGAGACCCAGTACTTC.

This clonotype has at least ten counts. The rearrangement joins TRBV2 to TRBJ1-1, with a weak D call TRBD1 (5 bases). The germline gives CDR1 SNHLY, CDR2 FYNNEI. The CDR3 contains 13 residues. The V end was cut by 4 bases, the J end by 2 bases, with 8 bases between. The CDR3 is CASSAGANTEAFF. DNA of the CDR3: TGTGCCAGCAGTGCCGGGGCCAACACTGAAGCTTTCTTT.

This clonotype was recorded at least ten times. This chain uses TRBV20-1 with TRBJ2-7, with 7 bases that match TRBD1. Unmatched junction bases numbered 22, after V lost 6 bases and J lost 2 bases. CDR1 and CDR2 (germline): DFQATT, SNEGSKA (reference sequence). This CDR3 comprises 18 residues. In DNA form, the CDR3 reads TGCAGTGCAACGTTAACACACCGCCCACAGGGGAGTCCCTACGAGCAGTACTTC. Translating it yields CSATLTHRPQGSPYEQYF.

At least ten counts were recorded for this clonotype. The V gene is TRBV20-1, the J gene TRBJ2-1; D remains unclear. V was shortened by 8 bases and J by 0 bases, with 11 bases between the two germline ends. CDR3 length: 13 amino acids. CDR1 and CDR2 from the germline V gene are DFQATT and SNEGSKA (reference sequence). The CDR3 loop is CSLSNTSYNEQFF. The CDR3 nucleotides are TGCAGTCTCTCCAATACCTCCTACAATGAGCAGTTCTTC.

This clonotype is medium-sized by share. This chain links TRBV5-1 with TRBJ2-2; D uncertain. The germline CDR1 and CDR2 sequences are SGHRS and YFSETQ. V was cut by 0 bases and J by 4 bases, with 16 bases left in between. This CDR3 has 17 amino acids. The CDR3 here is CASSLAPLDVPTGELFF. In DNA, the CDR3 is TGCGCCAGCAGCTTGGCCCCGCTAGACGTCCCCACCGGGGAGCTGTTTTTT. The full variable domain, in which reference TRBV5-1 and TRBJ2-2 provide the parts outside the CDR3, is KAGVTQTPRYLIKTRGQQVTLSCSPISGHRSVSWYQQTPGQGLQFLFEYFSETQRNKGNFPGRFSGRQFSNSRSEMNVSTLELGDSALYLCASSLAPLDVPTGELFFGEGSRLTVL.

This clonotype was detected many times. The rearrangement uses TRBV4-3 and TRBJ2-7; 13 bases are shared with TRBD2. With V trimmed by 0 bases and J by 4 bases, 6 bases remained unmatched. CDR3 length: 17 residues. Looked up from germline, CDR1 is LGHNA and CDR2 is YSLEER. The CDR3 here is CASSQDWGLAGPYEQYF. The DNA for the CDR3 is TGCGCCAGCAGCCAAGATTGGGGACTAGCGGGGCCTTACGAGCAGTACTTC.

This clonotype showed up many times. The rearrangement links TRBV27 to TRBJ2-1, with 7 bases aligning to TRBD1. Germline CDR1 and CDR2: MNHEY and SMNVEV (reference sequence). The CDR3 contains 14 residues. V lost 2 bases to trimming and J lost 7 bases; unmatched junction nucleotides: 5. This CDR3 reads CASSLGTAWNEQFF. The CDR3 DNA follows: TGTGCCAGCAGTTTAGGGACAGCGTGGAATGAGCAGTTCTTC.

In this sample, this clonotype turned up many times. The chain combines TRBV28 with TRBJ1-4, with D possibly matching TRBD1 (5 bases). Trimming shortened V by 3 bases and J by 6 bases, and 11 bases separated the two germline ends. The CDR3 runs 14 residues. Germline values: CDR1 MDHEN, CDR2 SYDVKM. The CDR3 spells CASSFRRGDEKLFF. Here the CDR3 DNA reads TGTGCCAGCAGTTTTAGGAGAGGGGATGAAAAACTGTTTTTT.

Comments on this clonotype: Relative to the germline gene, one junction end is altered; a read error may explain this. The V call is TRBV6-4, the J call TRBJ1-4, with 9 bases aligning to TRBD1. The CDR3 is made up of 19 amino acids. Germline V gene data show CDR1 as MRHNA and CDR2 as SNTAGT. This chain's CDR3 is CASSDLGQGTIMRIEKLFF. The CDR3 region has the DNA TGTGCTAGCAGTGACTTGGGACAGGGCACCATTATGAGGATTGAAAAACTGTTTTTT.

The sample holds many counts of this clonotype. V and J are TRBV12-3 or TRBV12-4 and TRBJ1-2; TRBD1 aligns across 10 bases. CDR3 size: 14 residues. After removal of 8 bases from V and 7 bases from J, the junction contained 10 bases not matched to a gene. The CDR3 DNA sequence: TGTGCCAGCGGCCGGCGGGACAGGGGCGGTGGCTACACCTTC. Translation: CASGRRDRGGGYTF.

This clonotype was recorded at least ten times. The DNA of the CDR3 is TGTGCCAGCAGCGTTCCTGGGCGGCTAGGATCACCCCTCCACTTT. Translated, it gives CASSVPGRLGSPLHF. This chain uses TRBV6-2 or TRBV6-3 with TRBJ1-6; no reliable D call. V lost 6 bases and J 10 bases, leaving 19 bases between the germline ends. The CDR3 is made up of 15 amino acids. Germline V gene data show CDR1 as MNHEY and CDR2 as SVGEGT.

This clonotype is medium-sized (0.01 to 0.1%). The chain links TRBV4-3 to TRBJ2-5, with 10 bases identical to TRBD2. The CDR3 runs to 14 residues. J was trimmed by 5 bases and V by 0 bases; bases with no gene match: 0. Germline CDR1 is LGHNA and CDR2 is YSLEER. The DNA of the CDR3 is TGCGCCAGCAGCCAAGAAGCGGGGGGGGAGACCCAGTACTTC. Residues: CASSQEAGGETQYF.

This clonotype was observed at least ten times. CDR3 in DNA: TGTGCCAGTAGTTGGGGGTTGGGGAACACTGAAGCTTTCTTT. Its translation is CASSWGLGNTEAFF. This chain links TRBV19 with TRBJ1-1, with D possibly matching TRBD1 (5 bases). Trimming removed 5 bases from V and 1 base from J, with 11 bases in between. Germline V gives CDR1 LNHDA, CDR2 SQIVND (reference sequence). There are 14 residues in the CDR3.

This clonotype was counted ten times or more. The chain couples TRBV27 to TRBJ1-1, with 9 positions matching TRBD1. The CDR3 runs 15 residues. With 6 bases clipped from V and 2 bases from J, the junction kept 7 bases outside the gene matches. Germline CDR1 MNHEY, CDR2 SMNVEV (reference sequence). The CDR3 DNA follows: TGTGCCAGCAGCTCCGGGACAGGGCTTAACACTGAAGCTTTCTTT. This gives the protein CASSSGTGLNTEAFF.

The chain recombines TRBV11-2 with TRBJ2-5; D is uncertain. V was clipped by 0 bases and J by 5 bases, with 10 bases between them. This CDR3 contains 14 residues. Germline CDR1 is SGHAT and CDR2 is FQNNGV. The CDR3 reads CASSLEPDLETQYF. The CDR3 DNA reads TGTGCCAGCAGCTTAGAACCGGATTTGGAGACCCAGTACTTC.

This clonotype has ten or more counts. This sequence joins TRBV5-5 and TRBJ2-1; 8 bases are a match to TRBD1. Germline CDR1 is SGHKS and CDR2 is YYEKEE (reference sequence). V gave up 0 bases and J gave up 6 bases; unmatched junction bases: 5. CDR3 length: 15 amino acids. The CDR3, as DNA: TGTGCCAGCAGCTTGGAGCAGGGGGCGCTCAATGAGCAGTTCTTC. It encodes CASSLEQGALNEQFF.

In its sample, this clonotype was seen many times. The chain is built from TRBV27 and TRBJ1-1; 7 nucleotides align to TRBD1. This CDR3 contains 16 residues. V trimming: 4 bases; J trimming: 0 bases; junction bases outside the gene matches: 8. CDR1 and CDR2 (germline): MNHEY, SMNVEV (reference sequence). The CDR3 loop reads CASSSRDSDLNTEAFF. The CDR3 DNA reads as TGTGCCAGCAGTTCCCGGGACAGCGATTTGAACACTGAAGCTTTCTTT.

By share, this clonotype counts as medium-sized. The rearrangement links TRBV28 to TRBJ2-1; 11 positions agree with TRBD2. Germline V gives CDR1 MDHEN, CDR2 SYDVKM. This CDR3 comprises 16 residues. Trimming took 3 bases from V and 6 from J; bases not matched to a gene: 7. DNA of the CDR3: TGTGCCAGCAGTTTTCATAGGACTAGCGGGTTCAATGAGCAGTTCTTC. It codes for CASSFHRTSGFNEQFF.

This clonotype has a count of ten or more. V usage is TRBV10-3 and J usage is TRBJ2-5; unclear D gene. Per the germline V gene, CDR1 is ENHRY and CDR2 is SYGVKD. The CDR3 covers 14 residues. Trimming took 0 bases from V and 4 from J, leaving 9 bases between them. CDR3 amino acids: CAISESTLRETQYF. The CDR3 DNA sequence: TGTGCCATCAGTGAGTCAACACTAAGAGAGACCCAGTACTTC.